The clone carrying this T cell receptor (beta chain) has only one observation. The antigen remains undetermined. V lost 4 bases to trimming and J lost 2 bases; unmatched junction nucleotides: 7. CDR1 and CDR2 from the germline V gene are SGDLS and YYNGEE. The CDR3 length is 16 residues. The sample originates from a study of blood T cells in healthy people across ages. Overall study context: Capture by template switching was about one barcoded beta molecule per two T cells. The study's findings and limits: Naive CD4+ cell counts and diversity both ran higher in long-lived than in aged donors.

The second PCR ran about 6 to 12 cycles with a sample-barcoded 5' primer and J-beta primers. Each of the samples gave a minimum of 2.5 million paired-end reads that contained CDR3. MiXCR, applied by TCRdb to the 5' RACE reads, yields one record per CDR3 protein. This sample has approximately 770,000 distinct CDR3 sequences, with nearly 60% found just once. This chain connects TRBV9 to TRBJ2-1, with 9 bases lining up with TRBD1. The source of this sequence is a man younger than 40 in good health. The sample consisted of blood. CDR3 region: CASSQLGQGTYNEQFF. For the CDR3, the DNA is TGTGCCAGCAGCCAACTGGGACAGGGAACCTACAATGAGCAGTTCTTC. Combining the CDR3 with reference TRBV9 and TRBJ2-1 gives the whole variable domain DSGVTQTPKHLITATGQRVTLRCSPRSGDLSVYWYQQSLDQGLQFLIQYYNGEERAKGNILERFSAQQFPDLHSELNLSSLELGDSALYFCASSQLGQGTYNEQFFGPGTRLTVL.